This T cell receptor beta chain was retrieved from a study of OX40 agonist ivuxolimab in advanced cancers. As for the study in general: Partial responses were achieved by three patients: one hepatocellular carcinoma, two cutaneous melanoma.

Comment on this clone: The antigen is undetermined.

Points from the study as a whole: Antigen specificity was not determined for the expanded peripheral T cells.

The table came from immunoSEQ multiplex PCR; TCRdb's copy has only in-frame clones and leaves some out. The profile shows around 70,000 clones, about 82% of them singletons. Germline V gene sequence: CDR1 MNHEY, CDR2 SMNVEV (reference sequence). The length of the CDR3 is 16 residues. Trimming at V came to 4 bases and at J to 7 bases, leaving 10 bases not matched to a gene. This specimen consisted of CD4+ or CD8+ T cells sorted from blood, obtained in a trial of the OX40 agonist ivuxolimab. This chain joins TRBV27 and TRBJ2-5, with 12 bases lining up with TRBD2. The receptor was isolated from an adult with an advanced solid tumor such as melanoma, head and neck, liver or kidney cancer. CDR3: CASSSTSGSRLGTQYF. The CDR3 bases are TGTGCCAGCAGTTCGACTAGCGGGAGTCGGTTAGGGACCCAGTACTTC.